The 5 T cell receptor beta chains listed next were all sequenced from one sample in a study of shared clonotypes between healthy human individuals. Terminally differentiated effector memory CD45RA+ cells were excluded from the naive CD8 cells, which were CD45RO-negative and positively selected for CCR7. Some clones are missing from TCRdb's copy, which holds only in-frame ones; the method was immunoSEQ multiplex PCR. Of about 550,000 clones in the sample, roughly 95% are singletons; the top ten hold about 0.11%. The sample taken for sequencing was naive CD8+ T cells sorted from blood. The source is a woman in her twenties or thirties in good health.

The chain links TRBV25-1 to TRBJ2-2; D is uncertain. Trimming pared 6 bases from V and 3 bases from J, leaving 8 bases between. Germline values: CDR1 MGHDK, CDR2 SYGVNS. CDR3 length equals 13 residues. CDR3 DNA sequence: TGTGCCAGCAGGGACCCGGACACCGGGGAGCTGTTTTTT. It specifies CASRDPDTGELFF.

Written as DNA, the CDR3 is TGTGCCAGCAGCTTGGTACACAATGAGCAGTTCTTC. The encoded protein is CASSLVHNEQFF. The J gene is TRBJ2-1, the V gene TRBV5-8, with D unclear. Germline loops: CDR1 SGHTS, CDR2 YDEGEE. Trimming stripped 0 bases from V and 5 bases from J, with 3 bases between. CDR3 length: 12 residues. The full variable domain, in which reference TRBV5-8 and TRBJ2-1 provide the parts outside the CDR3, is EAGVTQSPTHLIKTRGQQATLRCSPISGHTSVYWYQQALGLGLQFLLWYDEGEERNRGNFPPRFSGRQFPNYSSELNVNALELEDSALYLCASSLVHNEQFFGPGTRLTVL.

This rearrangement joins TRBV21-1 to TRBJ2-1; the table assigns TRBD2, which was not confirmed against the DNA. TRBV21-1 is shown as a pseudogene. The CDR3 has 16 amino acids. The CDR3 coding sequence is TGTGCCAGCAGCAACTACAGGCTAGCGGGGGACAATGAGCAGTTCTTC. Translated, it gives CASSNYRLAGDNEQFF.

The chain combines TRBV10-1 with TRBJ2-7; D unclear. The CDR3 length is 16 residues. Trimming removed 0 bases at V and 2 bases at J, with 14 bases between. The germline V gene has CDR1 WNHNN and CDR2 SYGVQD (reference sequence). The CDR3: CASSESARIFPYEQYF. DNA for the CDR3: TGCGCCAGCAGTGAGTCGGCACGGATATTCCCCTACGAGCAGTACTTC.

This chain connects TRBV4-1 to TRBJ2-7; D remains ambiguous. The germline CDR1 and CDR2 sequences are MGHRA and YSYEKL. CDR3 length: 16 amino acids. The germline V and J ends were trimmed by 6 bases and 3 bases, with 21 bases remaining between them. CDR3 sequence: CASRQSTRNILYEQYF. The CDR3 coding sequence is TGCGCCAGCAGACAATCGACCCGGAACATTCTCTACGAGCAGTACTTC.